The following is a TCR beta chain sequence with its context. This specimen belongs to a study of post-analysis software for immune sequencing data. Whole-study context: Relapsing-remitting, secondary progressive and progressive-relapsing multiple sclerosis were all included among the disease courses.

Tagging with unique molecular identifiers was a feature of the TCR beta cDNA libraries. TCRdb reanalysed the PCR reads using MiXCR and keeps one entry per CDR3 protein. The sample has about 460,000 distinct CDR3 sequences; 40% to 55% are singletons. This TCR was recovered from a girl aged 5-17 years with multiple sclerosis. Sequenced sample: blood.

CDR3 in amino acids: CASSLPGVSPFSRQFF. CDR3 DNA: TGTGCCAGCAGCTTACCCGGGGTAAGCCCCTTTTCCAGGCAGTTCTTC. The chain recombines TRBV7-9 with TRBJ2-1; D is perhaps TRBD2 (5 bases). The CDR3 totals 16 residues. V gave up 2 bases and J gave up 12 bases, with 23 bases separating them. Germline V CDR1 and CDR2: SEHNR, FQNEAQ (reference sequence).